These T cell receptor beta chains were read from a single sample in a study of cytomegalovirus exposure and HLA in healthy donors. Assay: immunoSEQ multiplex PCR; the TCRdb copy retains only in-frame clones and omits some. The sample has 100,000 or so clones; over 75% are singletons. What was sequenced was PBMCs. Receptor source: a man aged 25 to 40 in good health and CMV-seropositive. Each CDR3 is given with its conserved first and last residue. Each record gives: clone size, V gene, D gene, J gene, CDR3 protein, CDR3 DNA. D genes are given only for firm matches. Clone size is shown for a subset of rows, as once, few, many or a class of expanded clone.

clone_size: NA; v_call: TRBV28; d_call: NA; j_call: TRBJ1-4; cdr3_aa: CASSSGRDSIRVRFF; cdr3_nt: TGTGCCAGCAGTTCTGGCAGGGACTCTATACGGGTGAGGTTTTTT
clone_size: NA; v_call: TRBV9; d_call: NA; j_call: TRBJ1-3; cdr3_aa: CASSADSHSGNTIYF; cdr3_nt: TGTGCCAGCAGCGCAGACAGCCACTCTGGAAACACCATATATTTT
clone_size: NA; v_call: TRBV5-4; d_call: TRBD1; j_call: TRBJ2-7; cdr3_aa: CASSLAGQGAHEQYF; cdr3_nt: TGTGCCAGCAGCTTGGCCGGACAGGGGGCCCACGAGCAGTACTTC
clone_size: NA; v_call: TRBV6-6; d_call: TRBD2; j_call: TRBJ2-1; cdr3_aa: CASSSTAGGPGEQFF; cdr3_nt: TGTGCCAGCAGTTCCACAGCGGGGGGGCCGGGTGAGCAGTTCTTC
clone_size: NA; v_call: TRBV28; d_call: TRBD1; j_call: TRBJ2-1; cdr3_aa: CASLRPSGTGGDEQFF; cdr3_nt: TGTGCCAGCCTCCGACCCTCCGGGACAGGGGGCGATGAGCAGTTCTTC
clone_size: NA; v_call: TRBV6-4; d_call: TRBD2; j_call: TRBJ2-1; cdr3_aa: CASSEGGGAYNEQFF; cdr3_nt: TGTGCCAGCAGTGAAGGCGGGGGGGCCTACAATGAGCAGTTCTTC
clone_size: NA; v_call: TRBV4-1; d_call: NA; j_call: TRBJ1-2; cdr3_aa: CASSHPPRGNGYTF; cdr3_nt: TGCGCCAGCAGCCATCCTCCAAGGGGCAATGGCTACACCTTC
clone_size: NA; v_call: TRBV29-1; d_call: TRBD1; j_call: TRBJ1-2; cdr3_aa: CSAVNPGQGGYTF; cdr3_nt: TGCAGCGCAGTAAATCCGGGACAGGGGGGCTACACCTTC
clone_size: NA; v_call: TRBV5-5; d_call: NA; j_call: TRBJ1-4; cdr3_aa: CASSPEEGLNEKLFF; cdr3_nt: TGTGCCAGCAGTCCCGAGGAAGGTCTTAATGAAAAACTGTTTTTT
clone_size: NA; v_call: TRBV15; d_call: NA; j_call: TRBJ1-1; cdr3_aa: CATSRDRQPLTEAFF; cdr3_nt: TGTGCCACCAGCAGAGACCGACAGCCTCTCACTGAAGCTTTCTTT
clone_size: few; v_call: TRBV5-4; d_call: TRBD2; j_call: TRBJ2-5; cdr3_aa: CASSSTSGEETQYF; cdr3_nt: TGTGCCAGCAGTTCGACTAGCGGAGAAGAGACCCAGTACTTC
clone_size: NA; v_call: TRBV6-5; d_call: NA; j_call: TRBJ1-4; cdr3_aa: CASSSYSFLRAEKLFF; cdr3_nt: TGTGCCAGCAGTTCCTACAGCTTCTTGAGGGCTGAAAAACTGTTTTTT
clone_size: NA; v_call: TRBV30; d_call: TRBD1; j_call: TRBJ1-2; cdr3_aa: CAWRIQGAPFFGYTF; cdr3_nt: TGTGCCTGGAGGATCCAGGGGGCGCCTTTTTTCGGCTACACCTTC
clone_size: once; v_call: TRBV9; d_call: NA; j_call: TRBJ2-7; cdr3_aa: CASSVGTGGLYEQYF; cdr3_nt: TGTGCCAGCAGCGTAGGGACCGGGGGACTCTACGAGCAGTACTTC
clone_size: NA; v_call: TRBV2; d_call: TRBD1; j_call: TRBJ1-5; cdr3_aa: CASVQDRGGQPQHF; cdr3_nt: TGTGCCAGCGTCCAAGACAGGGGCGGTCAGCCCCAGCATTTT
clone_size: NA; v_call: TRBV9; d_call: TRBD1; j_call: TRBJ1-2; cdr3_aa: CASSVGRGDNYGYTF; cdr3_nt: TGTGCCAGCAGCGTAGGCAGGGGGGACAACTATGGCTACACCTTC
clone_size: NA; v_call: TRBV5-1; d_call: TRBD1; j_call: TRBJ2-1; cdr3_aa: CASSSRGLLSYNEQFF; cdr3_nt: TGCGCCAGCAGCTCAAGGGGGCTCCTCTCCTACAATGAGCAGTTCTTC
clone_size: NA; v_call: TRBV5-1; d_call: TRBD2; j_call: TRBJ2-2; cdr3_aa: CASSKASGGTNTGELFF; cdr3_nt: TGCGCCAGCAGCAAGGCTAGCGGGGGGACGAACACCGGGGAGCTGTTTTTT
clone_size: NA; v_call: TRBV5-6; d_call: TRBD1; j_call: TRBJ1-2; cdr3_aa: CASSLGQGNYGYTF; cdr3_nt: TGTGCCAGCAGCTTGGGACAGGGGAACTATGGCTACACCTTC
clone_size: NA; v_call: TRBV18; d_call: TRBD1; j_call: TRBJ2-5; cdr3_aa: CASSPTGDQETQYF; cdr3_nt: TGTGCCAGCTCGCCTACAGGGGACCAAGAGACCCAGTACTTC
clone_size: NA; v_call: TRBV5-1; d_call: NA; j_call: TRBJ2-3; cdr3_aa: CASSLLAPDTQYF; cdr3_nt: TGCGCCAGCAGCTTGCTAGCGCCAGATACGCAGTATTTT